Listed below are T cell receptor beta chains from one sample, sequenced in a study of blood T cell repertoires in COVID-19. The protocol was immunoSEQ multiplex PCR, while the TCRdb copy is restricted to in-frame clones and leaves out a portion. Of 65,000 to 85,000 clones in the sample, roughly nine tenths are singletons; the top ten hold 2% to 3%. Specimen: peripheral blood. These receptors were obtained from a human donor in a cohort sampled during active COVID-19. The conserved cysteine and the conserved F or W are not part of the CDR3 here. Each record gives: CDR3 protein, D gene, CDR3 length, V gene. D genes are given only for firm matches.

CDR3aa: ASSPRGRETEAF
d_gene: TRBD1
len: 12
v_gene: TRBV7-8

CDR3aa: ASSPIKQGNTEAF
d_gene: .
len: 13
v_gene: TRBV18

CDR3aa: ASSFLRGRQETQY
d_gene: TRBD1
len: 13
v_gene: TRBV7-2

CDR3aa: ASSQDLGLAGANEQY
d_gene: TRBD2
len: 15
v_gene: TRBV4-1

CDR3aa: ASSDRHNQPQH
d_gene: .
len: 11
v_gene: TRBV19

CDR3aa: ATSGFTSGSTVADTQY
d_gene: TRBD2
len: 16
v_gene: TRBV24-1

CDR3aa: ASSLRQGTNEKLF
d_gene: .
len: 13
v_gene: TRBV5-1

CDR3aa: ASSLLAGGTGTQY
d_gene: TRBD2
len: 13
v_gene: TRBV5-6

CDR3aa: ATSRDRSSGNTDTQY
d_gene: TRBD2
len: 15
v_gene: TRBV15

CDR3aa: ASSRTGNNSPLH
d_gene: TRBD1
len: 12
v_gene: TRBV11-1

CDR3aa: ASREGGVGSDTQY
d_gene: .
len: 13
v_gene: TRBV27

CDR3aa: SAAGRYNEQF
d_gene: .
len: 10
v_gene: TRBV29-1

CDR3aa: SVVPLLRNTEAF
d_gene: .
len: 12
v_gene: TRBV29-1

CDR3aa: ASSQETSANEQF
d_gene: TRBD2
len: 12
v_gene: TRBV6-5

CDR3aa: ASSPARGYYGYT
d_gene: .
len: 12
v_gene: TRBV5-4

CDR3aa: AWSTKSGPTSSQF
d_gene: .
len: 13
v_gene: TRBV30

CDR3aa: ASSPPSGRLDTQY
d_gene: TRBD2
len: 13
v_gene: TRBV9

CDR3aa: ASTPDSNYGYT
d_gene: .
len: 11
v_gene: TRBV28

CDR3aa: ASSLRTGGMKQY
d_gene: TRBD1
len: 12
v_gene: TRBV28

CDR3aa: ASSQRGTGVYEQY
d_gene: TRBD1
len: 13
v_gene: TRBV6-2/TRBV6-3

CDR3aa: ASSQDSNQPQH
d_gene: .
len: 11
v_gene: TRBV12-3/TRBV12-4

CDR3aa: ASIPTPSGSYNEQF
d_gene: TRBD2
len: 14
v_gene: TRBV6-6

CDR3aa: ASSPTDYENEQF
d_gene: .
len: 12
v_gene: TRBV5-4

CDR3aa: ASSQGYRGDEKLF
d_gene: TRBD1
len: 13
v_gene: TRBV4-3

CDR3aa: ASSLGLVSTGELF
d_gene: .
len: 13
v_gene: TRBV11-2

CDR3aa: ASSLVSGLAVHEQY
d_gene: TRBD2
len: 14
v_gene: TRBV7-2

CDR3aa: ASSQGLAATYEQY
d_gene: TRBD2
len: 13
v_gene: TRBV4-3

CDR3aa: ASSIRQYNQPQH
d_gene: .
len: 12
v_gene: TRBV19

CDR3aa: ASSLTRGSSEAF
d_gene: .
len: 12
v_gene: TRBV7-2

CDR3aa: ASSLDRGGDTGELF
d_gene: TRBD2
len: 14
v_gene: TRBV11-2

CDR3aa: ASSLGGTGNTGELF
d_gene: TRBD1
len: 14
v_gene: TRBV5-4

CDR3aa: ASSPSAGEQF
d_gene: .
len: 10
v_gene: TRBV2

CDR3aa: SAGQGAETQY
d_gene: TRBD1
len: 10
v_gene: TRBV29-1

CDR3aa: ASSSPGQLNTEAF
d_gene: TRBD1
len: 13
v_gene: TRBV28

CDR3aa: ASGFTGLAGSSYNEQF
d_gene: TRBD2
len: 16
v_gene: TRBV12-5

CDR3aa: ASRTTYEQY
d_gene: .
len: 9
v_gene: TRBV6-5

CDR3aa: ASSFHRGGGNQPQH
d_gene: .
len: 14
v_gene: TRBV28

CDR3aa: AWTMATSGVSEQF
d_gene: TRBD2
len: 13
v_gene: TRBV30

CDR3aa: ASSPAQRGQETQY
d_gene: TRBD2
len: 13
v_gene: TRBV18

CDR3aa: ASSSPRSGWDLDTQY
d_gene: .
len: 15
v_gene: TRBV27

CDR3aa: ASSRPTGNTEAF
d_gene: .
len: 12
v_gene: TRBV6-2/TRBV6-3

CDR3aa: ASSKTTGRGELF
d_gene: .
len: 12
v_gene: TRBV5-4

CDR3aa: ASSYAGGSGQDGELF
d_gene: .
len: 15
v_gene: TRBV28

CDR3aa: AGSWGGEPGELF
d_gene: .
len: 12
v_gene: TRBV2

CDR3aa: AWSGDSPNQPQH
d_gene: TRBD1
len: 12
v_gene: TRBV30

CDR3aa: ASRTSTGYSGTQY
d_gene: TRBD1
len: 13
v_gene: TRBV2

CDR3aa: ASSIQGVNTGELF
d_gene: TRBD1
len: 13
v_gene: TRBV19

CDR3aa: ASSHPLRGGAGYEQY
d_gene: TRBD2
len: 15
v_gene: TRBV3-1/TRBV3-2

CDR3aa: AWMDSGYT
d_gene: .
len: 8
v_gene: TRBV30

CDR3aa: ASTPHAPGASGKVEEQF
d_gene: TRBD2
len: 17
v_gene: TRBV7-3

CDR3aa: ASMPSGTGNQPQH
d_gene: TRBD1
len: 13
v_gene: TRBV7-8